Shown below are 4 T cell receptor beta chains from a single sample sequenced in a study of T cell responses to AZD1222 COVID-19 vaccine. Measured with immunoSEQ multiplex PCR; TCRdb has only the in-frame clones, and not every one. The sample lists 200,000 or so clones; almost 95% were seen once. Sequenced material: peripheral blood, taken on day 0 of AZD1222 vaccination. These receptors all stem from an adult in good health.

The CDR3 protein is CATNQGTVYNEQFF. The CDR3 DNA follows: TGTGCCACCAACCAGGGGACTGTGTACAATGAGCAGTTCTTC. The chain joins TRBV24-1 to TRBJ2-1, with D perhaps TRBD1 or TRBD2 (6 bases each). The CDR3 has 14 residues. Germline V lookup: CDR1 KGHDR, CDR2 SFDVKD. Trimming left V 8 bases short and J 4 bases short, with 14 bases between.

This clone occurred once. The chain couples TRBV6-6 to TRBJ1-6, with D perhaps matching TRBD1 (6 bases). V dropped 4 bases and J dropped 14 bases, with 18 bases sitting between them. CDR1 and CDR2 (germline): MNHNY, SVGAGI (reference sequence). The CDR3 spans 14 residues. In nucleotides, the CDR3 is TGTGCCAGCAGTTGGGATTGGACAGCCCTCACCCTCCACTTT. Its translation: CASSWDWTALTLHF.

The chain carries TRBV6-5 and TRBJ2-3; 7 nucleotides line up with TRBD1. The CDR3 runs to 13 residues. Germline lookup yields CDR1 MNHEY and CDR2 SVGAGI. Losses at the gene ends were 6 bases for V and 10 bases for J; bases not matched to a gene: 10. The CDR3, as DNA: TGTGCCAGCAGCCAGGGGGACGCTCGGGCGCAGTATTTT. Its protein product is CASSQGDARAQYF.

This clone showed up just once. The genes are TRBV10-3 and TRBJ1-1; 11 bases line up with TRBD1. Trimming cost V 6 bases and J 6 bases; bases outside gene matches: 6. This CDR3 spans 14 amino acids. The V gene's germline CDR1 is ENHRY and CDR2 SYGVKD. CDR3 protein: CAIRGGQGVSEAFF. The DNA for the CDR3 is TGTGCCATCAGGGGGGGACAGGGGGTGTCTGAAGCTTTCTTT.